The entry below describes one T cell receptor (beta chain). V gave up 1 base and J gave up 9 bases; unmatched junction bases: 6. CDR3 length equals 13 residues. Per the germline V gene, CDR1 is GTSNPN and CDR2 is SVGIG (reference sequence). The record originates from a study of blood T cell repertoires in COVID-19. Study-wide background: From the United States, Italy and Spain came samples of acute and convalescent COVID-19. Sources were T cells, B-cell-depleted T cells, or PBMCs; the material itself was cDNA or gDNA.

In the original processing: Amplification from reference gene primers served as the basis for estimated nucleated cell counts. The data were produced by immunoSEQ multiplex PCR, yet TCRdb's version contains in-frame clones alone and is incomplete. D and trimming were read from the DNA, whereas the V and J calls and clone size are those reported in that table. The sample consists of 90,000 to 100,000 clones, roughly 85% of them appearing once. Sequencing was carried out using peripheral blood. The chain combines TRBV30 with TRBJ2-1; the match to TRBD2 covers 7 bases. The sequence was obtained from a man older than 75 with acute or convalescent COVID-19. CDR3 amino acids: CAWSGGRAGEQFF. The CDR3 bases are TGTGCCTGGAGTGGTGGGAGGGCCGGTGAGCAGTTCTTC.